One sample yielded the 32 T cell receptor beta chains listed below, sequenced in a study of early T cells in non-severe SARS-CoV-2 infection. A single record per CDR3 protein comes from TCRdb applying MiXCR to the 5' RACE reads. The data show approximately 69,000 distinct CDR3 sequences, with 10% to 15% seen just once and around 6.3% held by the top ten. Sequencing was performed on whole blood. Receptors originate from an adult who was a healthcare worker with PCR-confirmed SARS-CoV-2 infection or an uninfected control (not recorded which).

This clonotype was seen at least ten times. J is TRBJ2-3 and V is TRBV5-1; no reliable D call. The germline V and J ends were trimmed by 0 bases and 6 bases, with 14 bases remaining between them. CDR3 size: 15 residues. Germline CDR1 and CDR2: SGHRS and YFSETQ. CDR3 protein: CASSLASLLWDTQYF. CDR3 nucleotide sequence: TGCGCCAGCAGCTTGGCTTCATTATTATGGGATACGCAGTATTTT. The full variable domain, rest sourced from reference TRBV5-1 and TRBJ2-3, is KAGVTQTPRYLIKTRGQQVTLSCSPISGHRSVSWYQQTPGQGLQFLFEYFSETQRNKGNFPGRFSGRQFSNSRSEMNVSTLELGDSALYLCASSLASLLWDTQYFGPGTRLTVL.

In this sample, this clonotype turned up a few times. The chain's CDR3 is CASSLTFVGQGFYAGELFF. In DNA, the CDR3 is TGTGCCAGCAGCTTAACATTCGTTGGGCAGGGTTTTTACGCCGGGGAGCTGTTTTTT. The chain recombines TRBV11-2 with TRBJ2-2; perhaps TRBD1 as D (5 bases). V shed 2 bases and J shed 6 bases, with 25 bases lying between them. CDR1 and CDR2 from the germline V gene are SGHAT and FQNNGV. The CDR3 covers 19 residues.

The rearrangement links TRBV9 to TRBJ2-2, with TRBD1 matching 9 bases. This CDR3 comprises 15 residues. V gave up 7 bases and J gave up 2 bases; unmatched junction bases: 6. CDR1 is SGDLS, CDR2 YYNGEE, per germline. The chain's CDR3 is CASSDRGHNTGELFF. CDR3 sequence (DNA): TGTGCCAGCTCGGACAGGGGCCATAACACCGGGGAGCTGTTTTTT.

This clonotype was recorded many times. V and J are TRBV9 and TRBJ2-3; possibly TRBD2 for D (6 bases). V lost 5 bases and J lost 2, with 15 bases in between. The CDR3 has 15 amino acids. In germline, CDR1 is SGDLS, CDR2 YYNGEE. The CDR3 loop is CASSAFGGITDTQYF. In nucleotides, the CDR3 is TGTGCCAGCAGTGCCTTTGGCGGGATCACAGATACGCAGTATTTT.

The chain employs TRBV20-1 and TRBJ1-6, with a possible D match to TRBD1 (5 bases). Germline loops: CDR1 DFQATT, CDR2 SNEGSKA (reference sequence). This CDR3 contains 14 residues. Trimming took off 0 bases at V and 7 bases at J, with 10 bases between the two ends. The CDR3: CSAREGHSNSPLHF. CDR3 sequence (DNA): TGCAGTGCTAGAGAAGGACATAGCAATTCACCCCTCCACTTT.

This clonotype was seen a few times. The chain recombines TRBV20-1 with TRBJ2-1; D call uncertain. V was cut by 0 bases and J by 7 bases, with 13 bases left in between. The CDR3 extends over 14 amino acids. Germline CDR1 reads DFQATT; CDR2 reads SNEGSKA (reference sequence). In nucleotides, the CDR3 is TGCAGTGCTAGAGATATGGGCTTAAGAAATGAGCAGTTCTTC. The encoded protein is CSARDMGLRNEQFF.

V is TRBV3-1 and J is TRBJ2-1, with TRBD2 identical over 12 bases. Germline V gives CDR1 LGHDT, CDR2 YNNKEL (reference sequence). This CDR3 is built from 15 residues. After removal of 4 bases from V and 9 bases from J, the junction contained 7 bases not matched to a gene. CDR3 coding DNA: TGTGCCAGCAGCCCCCGGGCTAGCGGGGGGGGTGAGCAGTTCTTC. This gives the protein CASSPRASGGGEQFF.

This clonotype was found a few times. The chain recombines TRBV28 with TRBJ1-1; 10 bases fit TRBD1. There are 15 residues in the CDR3. Germline V gives CDR1 MDHEN, CDR2 SYDVKM. The J segment lost 1 base and the V segment lost 6 bases, leaving 5 bases of the junction unmatched. CDR3 DNA sequence: TGTGCCAGCAGGGGGACAGGGGCCCAGAACACTGAAGCTTTCTTT. Translating gives CASRGTGAQNTEAFF.

This clonotype was detected ten times or more. The V call is TRBV5-4, the J call TRBJ2-1; 8 bases fit TRBD1. Germline-derived CDR1 and CDR2 are SGHNT and YYREEE (reference sequence). CDR3 length equals 14 residues. V gave up 3 bases and J gave up 9 bases; unmatched junction bases: 8. The CDR3 is CASSYSSGGSEQFF. The CDR3 region has the DNA TGTGCCAGCAGCTATTCCTCAGGGGGCTCTGAGCAGTTCTTC.

This clonotype was seen at least ten times. This sequence joins TRBV24-1 and TRBJ2-1; 8 nucleotides line up with TRBD1. Germline CDR1 reads KGHDR; CDR2 reads SFDVKD. V gave up 0 bases and J gave up 10 bases; unmatched junction bases: 10. The CDR3 extends over 16 amino acids. The CDR3 DNA is TGTGCCACCAGTGATTTGACGGCAGGGGGCCGCCAGGAGCAGTTCTTC. Translation: CATSDLTAGGRQEQFF.

This clonotype was seen only a few times. The chain uses TRBV15 and TRBJ2-3, with TRBD2 matching over 7 bases. In germline, CDR1 is LNHNV, CDR2 YYDKDF (reference sequence). The CDR3 is 16 amino acids. The V and J ends lost 0 bases and 8 bases, in that order; junction bases with no gene match: 11. In nucleotides, the CDR3 is TGTGCCACCAGCAGAGAGCCCAGCGGGGCCCTGGTTACGCAGTATTTT. Translation: CATSREPSGALVTQYF.

This clonotype was seen repeatedly, ten times or more. The V gene is TRBV27, the J gene TRBJ1-6, with D unclear. Deletions cut 7 bases from V and 9 bases from J, with 16 bases between. Germline V gene sequence: CDR1 MNHEY, CDR2 SMNVEV (reference sequence). CDR3 length: 14 residues. This CDR3 is CASTSYRSGSPLHF. Here the CDR3 DNA reads TGTGCCAGCACTTCATACCGAAGCGGTTCACCCCTCCACTTT.

This clonotype was found many times. The chain is built from TRBV5-1 and TRBJ2-7; D remains unclear. V dropped 0 bases and J dropped 1 base, with 8 bases sitting between them. CDR1 is SGHRS, CDR2 YFSETQ, per germline. The CDR3 extends over 14 amino acids. In DNA form, the CDR3 reads TGCGCCAGCAGCTTGGCCGCCGGTTCCTACGAGCAGTACTTC. Amino acids: CASSLAAGSYEQYF. Filled out from reference TRBV5-1 and TRBJ2-7, the complete variable domain reads KAGVTQTPRYLIKTRGQQVTLSCSPISGHRSVSWYQQTPGQGLQFLFEYFSETQRNKGNFPGRFSGRQFSNSRSEMNVSTLELGDSALYLCASSLAAGSYEQYFGPGTRLTVT.

This clonotype was recorded many times. V is TRBV11-2 and J is TRBJ2-2; D possibly corresponds to TRBD2 (7 bases). From germline, CDR1 is SGHAT and CDR2 FQNNGV. V was cut by 5 bases and J by 5 bases, with 24 bases left in between. CDR3 size: 18 residues. The chain's CDR3 is CASSQPSIRGARTGELFF. The CDR3 nucleotides are TGTGCCAGCAGCCAACCTTCAATTCGGGGGGCGAGGACCGGGGAGCTGTTTTTT.

The table lists this clonotype with a few counts. The chain uses TRBV6-5 and TRBJ1-6; D perhaps matches TRBD1 (5 bases). The CDR3 spans 15 residues. The germline V gene has CDR1 MNHEY and CDR2 SVGAGI. V was trimmed by 5 bases and J by 0 bases, leaving 8 bases between them. CDR3 region: CASSTGGSYNSPLHF. The CDR3 coding sequence is TGTGCCAGCAGTACAGGAGGCTCCTATAATTCACCCCTCCACTTT.

This clonotype was observed at least ten times. V is TRBV12-3 or TRBV12-4 and J is TRBJ2-7; no definite D call. The V and J ends lost 3 bases and 1 base respectively, with 7 bases between them. The length of the CDR3 is 13 residues. DNA of the CDR3: TGTGCCAGCAGTTTCCCAGGTTCCTACGAGCAGTACTTC. Translated, it gives CASSFPGSYEQYF.

This clonotype was found a few times. The V and J genes are TRBV4-1 and TRBJ2-3; 12 bases line up with TRBD2. CDR3 length: 15 amino acids. The V gene's germline CDR1 is MGHRA and CDR2 YSYEKL. The ends lost 5 bases at V and 8 bases at J; junction bases unmatched: 8. DNA for the CDR3: TGCGCCAGCAGCTTTCGACTAGCGGGGGAAACTACGCAGTATTTT. Translation: CASSFRLAGETTQYF.

This clonotype turned up a few times. The chain has TRBV7-9 and TRBJ1-1; 9 positions agree with TRBD1. Germline values: CDR1 SEHNR, CDR2 FQNEAQ (reference sequence). The CDR3 has 15 amino acids. V trimming: 4 bases; J trimming: 1 base; junction bases outside the gene matches: 4. The CDR3: CASSSRTGENTEAFF. CDR3 nucleotide sequence: TGTGCCAGCAGCTCACGGACAGGGGAGAACACTGAAGCTTTCTTT.

This clonotype was seen ten or more times. This chain uses TRBV11-2 with TRBJ2-1; 13 bases fit TRBD2. Trimming cost V 6 bases and J 8 bases; bases outside gene matches: 7. This CDR3 is built from 15 residues. The germline V gene encodes CDR1 SGHAT and CDR2 FQNNGV. CDR3 region: CASRKTSGRPDEQFF. The DNA for the CDR3 is TGTGCCAGCAGAAAGACTAGCGGGAGGCCCGATGAGCAGTTCTTC.

In this sample, this clonotype turned up a few times. The chain's CDR3 is CASSPSNEQFF. The CDR3, as DNA: TGTGCCAGCTCACCTTCCAATGAGCAGTTCTTC. This chain joins TRBV18 and TRBJ2-1; D remains unclear. Germline V lookup: CDR1 KGHSH, CDR2 LQKENI. The CDR3 sequence is 11 residues long. V was pared by 3 bases and J by 6 bases, with 3 bases between.

This clonotype was seen ten or more times. The chain has TRBV11-2 and TRBJ2-7; TRBD1 is a possible D gene (6 bases). Trimming left V 6 bases short and J 9 bases short, with 18 bases between. The CDR3 length is 13 residues. From germline, CDR1 is SGHAT and CDR2 FQNNGV. The CDR3 region is CASSLDSALGQYF. CDR3 coding DNA: TGTGCCAGCAGTTTGGACAGCGCACTCGGGCAGTACTTC.

This clonotype has a handful of counts. The J gene is TRBJ2-1, the V gene TRBV12-3 or TRBV12-4; 8 nucleotides match TRBD1. V lost 6 bases and J lost 6; bases outside the gene matches: 10. The CDR3 totals 15 residues. As DNA, the CDR3 is TGTGCCAGCAGCCGTACAGGGGGTCTCTCCAATGAGCAGTTCTTC. Amino acids: CASSRTGGLSNEQFF.

This clonotype showed up just a few times. The chain recombines TRBV18 with TRBJ1-1; 7 nucleotides match TRBD1. J was trimmed by 4 bases and V by 4 bases; bases with no gene match: 9. The CDR3 is 15 residues long. CDR1 and CDR2 from the germline V gene are KGHSH and LQKENI. This CDR3 is CASSLTGVEGTEAFF. Here the CDR3 DNA reads TGTGCCAGCTCACTAACAGGGGTAGAGGGCACTGAAGCTTTCTTT. Full variable domain (rest looked up from reference TRBV18 and TRBJ1-1): NAGVMQNPRHLVRRRGQEARLRCSPMKGHSHVYWYRQLPEEGLKFMVYLQKENIIDESGMPKERFSAEFPKEGPSILRIQQVVRGDSAAYFCASSLTGVEGTEAFFGQGTRLTVV.

The V gene is TRBV19, the J gene TRBJ2-3, with D possibly being TRBD1 or TRBD2 (5 bases each). V was trimmed by 5 bases and J by 0 bases, leaving 12 bases between them. The CDR3 consists of 15 residues. Germline CDR1 LNHDA, CDR2 SQIVND (reference sequence). The CDR3, as DNA: TGTGCCAGTAGTGGACTTTGGGGGAGCACAGATACGCAGTATTTT. It codes for CASSGLWGSTDTQYF.

This clonotype turned up a few times. The genes are TRBV7-2 and TRBJ2-5; D is possibly TRBD1 (6 bases). V was clipped by 6 bases and J by 5 bases, with 19 bases between them. Germline V CDR1 and CDR2: SGHTA, FQGNSA. This CDR3 has 15 residues. CDR3 loop: CASRPGLQGTETQYF. DNA for the CDR3: TGTGCCAGCAGACCTGGATTACAGGGTACGGAGACCCAGTACTTC. The variable domain in full, completed from reference TRBV7-2 and TRBJ2-5, reads GAGVSQSPSNKVTEKGKDVELRCDPISGHTALYWYRQSLGQGLEFLIYFQGNSAPDKSGLPSDRFSAERTGGSVSTLTIQRTQQEDSAVYLCASRPGLQGTETQYFGPGTRLLVL.

In nucleotides, the CDR3 is TGCGCCAGCAGCTTTACGACAGGGTGGGAGCAGTACTTC. Its protein product is CASSFTTGWEQYF. The chain couples TRBV5-1 to TRBJ2-7, with 7 bases identical to TRBD1. The CDR3 length is 13 residues. Per germline, CDR1 SGHRS and CDR2 YFSETQ. The junction had 6 bases not matched to a gene; V was cut back by 2 bases and J by 7 bases.

This clonotype was detected a few times. The chain has TRBV29-1 and TRBJ1-1, with TRBD1 matching over 7 bases. The CDR3 contains 16 residues. The germline V gene has CDR1 SQVTM and CDR2 ANQGSEA. Trimming removed 3 bases from V and 5 bases from J; junction bases left unmatched: 15. CDR3 nucleotides: TGCAGCGTTGACAATCCAGTAGGTCCCAGGGGGACTGAAGCTTTCTTT. Translating it yields CSVDNPVGPRGTEAFF. Combining the CDR3 with reference TRBV29-1 and TRBJ1-1 gives the whole variable domain SAVISQKPSRDICQRGTSLTIQCQVDSQVTMMFWYRQQPGQSLTLIATANQGSEATYESGFVIDKFPISRPNLTFSTLTVSNMSPEDSSIYLCSVDNPVGPRGTEAFFGQGTRLTVV.

The rearrangement uses TRBV5-6 and TRBJ1-4; D is undetermined. The germline V gene encodes CDR1 SGHDT and CDR2 YYEEEE. V lost 3 bases and J 2 bases, leaving 8 bases between the germline ends. The CDR3 runs to 14 residues. The CDR3: CASSWAGTNEKLFF. The CDR3 DNA is TGTGCCAGCAGCTGGGCGGGGACTAATGAAAAACTGTTTTTT.

The sample holds many counts of this clonotype. The chain combines TRBV20-1 with TRBJ1-4; 12 bases line up with TRBD1. The CDR3 runs to 14 residues. V was pared by 1 base and J by 11 bases, with 5 bases of the junction left unmatched. Germline CDR1 DFQATT, CDR2 SNEGSKA (reference sequence). The CDR3 sequence: CSARAGTGGEKLFF. The CDR3 DNA is TGCAGTGCTAGAGCCGGGACAGGGGGCGAGAAACTGTTTTTT.

This clonotype appeared many times. The V gene is TRBV3-1, the J gene TRBJ2-3; D is uncertain. V was clipped by 4 bases and J by 0 bases, with 11 bases between them. The CDR3 is 15 amino acids. The V gene's germline CDR1 is LGHDT and CDR2 YNNKEL (reference sequence). In DNA, the CDR3 is TGTGCCAGCAGCCCCCTGCTCGCTAGCACAGATACGCAGTATTTT. Its protein product is CASSPLLASTDTQYF.

The chain carries TRBV6-5 and TRBJ2-2; D is undetermined. Trimming removed 7 bases from V and 0 bases from J, with 12 bases in between. The CDR3 runs to 15 residues. Germline loops: CDR1 MNHEY, CDR2 SVGAGI. Here the CDR3 reads CASTPNVPNTGELFF. The CDR3 DNA is TGTGCCAGCACCCCAAATGTACCGAACACCGGGGAGCTGTTTTTT.

J is TRBJ2-1 and V is TRBV5-1; perhaps D is TRBD1 or TRBD2 (5 bases each). CDR3 length equals 14 residues. Germline lookup yields CDR1 SGHRS and CDR2 YFSETQ. Trimming left V 4 bases short and J 7 bases short, with 15 bases between. The CDR3 is CASSPSGTKNEQFF. The CDR3 bases are TGCGCCAGCAGCCCCTCCGGGACGAAGAATGAGCAGTTCTTC. Looking up the rest from reference TRBV5-1 and TRBJ2-1 gives the full variable domain: KAGVTQTPRYLIKTRGQQVTLSCSPISGHRSVSWYQQTPGQGLQFLFEYFSETQRNKGNFPGRFSGRQFSNSRSEMNVSTLELGDSALYLCASSPSGTKNEQFFGPGTRLTVL.